Shown below are 25 T cell receptor beta chains from a single sample sequenced in a study of blood T cell repertoires in COVID-19. TCRdb's table, derived via immunoSEQ multiplex PCR, lists solely in-frame clones and lacks some. The sample includes hundreds of thousands of clones, around 87% of them seen just once. Material for sequencing was PBMCs or T cells enriched from blood (not recorded which). All receptors derive from a man aged 25 to 45 who had recovered from COVID-19.

The rearrangement joins TRBV28 to TRBJ2-2, with 11 bases matching TRBD2. The ends lost 8 bases at V and 4 bases at J; junction bases unmatched: 9. CDR3 size: 16 residues. Germline-derived CDR1 and CDR2 are MDHEN and SYDVKM. DNA of the CDR3: TGTGCCAGCGCACCGGGACTAGCGGCTCCCACCGGGGAGCTGTTTTTT. This codes for CASAPGLAAPTGELFF.

The rearrangement uses TRBV7-6 and TRBJ2-3; TRBD2 matches at 14 bases. The V gene end was trimmed by 4 bases and the J gene end by 3 bases; junction bases not matched to a gene: 12. Germline-derived CDR1 and CDR2 are SGHVS and FNYEAQ. This CDR3 is built from 19 residues. The CDR3 DNA sequence: TGTGCCAGCAGCTCGGGACTAGCGGGAGTCGGTGTTAGGACAGATACGCAGTATTTT. Translating gives CASSSGLAGVGVRTDTQYF.

CDR3 DNA sequence: TGTGCCAGCAGCACACCCAAGGGGATGTATTATAGTCAGCCCCAGCATTTT. It translates to CASSTPKGMYYSQPQHF. The chain uses TRBV28 and TRBJ1-5, with D tentatively TRBD1 (5 bases). The CDR3 spans 17 residues. Between the trimmed V and J ends, which lost 6 bases and 6 bases, there was a span of 24 bases. CDR1 is MDHEN, CDR2 SYDVKM, per germline.

The gene calls are TRBV4-2 and TRBJ2-1, with TRBD2 matching 8 bases. The CDR3 is 16 amino acids. CDR1 and CDR2 from the germline V gene are LGHNA and YNFKEQ. The junction had 12 bases not matched to a gene; V was cut back by 4 bases and J by 7 bases. As DNA, the CDR3 is TGTGCCAGCAGCCCAGCTACGATAGCGGGAAGTAATGAGCAGTTCTTC. Translated: CASSPATIAGSNEQFF.

The rearrangement joins TRBV28 to TRBJ2-5; D is uncertain. The CDR3 is made up of 12 amino acids. Germline-derived CDR1 and CDR2 are MDHEN and SYDVKM. V shed 3 bases and J shed 1 base, with 3 bases lying between them. The CDR3, as DNA: TGTGCCAGCAGTTTTCGCCAAGAGACCCAGTACTTC. It encodes CASSFRQETQYF.

The J gene is TRBJ2-7, the V gene TRBV4-1; 8 nucleotides align to TRBD2. V lost 4 bases and J lost 6; bases outside the gene matches: 17. CDR3 length equals 17 residues. The germline gives CDR1 MGHRA, CDR2 YSYEKL. The CDR3, as DNA: TGCGCCAGCAGCCTCGGACGCTTGGGGACTAGGGCGCCCGAGCAGTACTTC. Its protein is CASSLGRLGTRAPEQYF.

The rearrangement joins TRBV7-9 to TRBJ1-5; D is perhaps TRBD1 (6 bases). The CDR3 is made up of 15 amino acids. V was trimmed by 0 bases and J by 1 base, leaving 7 bases between them. Germline V gene data show CDR1 as SEHNR and CDR2 as FQNEAQ (reference sequence). As DNA, the CDR3 is TGTGCCAGCAGCTTAGCTGGGACAAGCAATCAGCCCCAGCATTTT. Translating gives CASSLAGTSNQPQHF.

The chain couples TRBV19 to TRBJ2-7, with D possibly matching TRBD2 (6 bases). Looked up from germline, CDR1 is LNHDA and CDR2 is SQIVND (reference sequence). The CDR3 covers 14 residues. Trimming removed 5 bases from V and 1 base from J, with 12 bases in between. CDR3 in amino acids: CASSRRERSYEQYF. Written as DNA, the CDR3 is TGTGCCAGTAGTCGGCGGGAAAGGTCCTACGAGCAGTACTTC. The full variable domain, completed using reference TRBV19 and TRBJ2-7, is DGGITQSPKYLFRKEGQNVTLSCEQNLNHDAMYWYRQDPGQGLRLIYYSQIVNDFQKGDIAEGYSVSREKKESFPLTVTSAQKNPTAFYLCASSRRERSYEQYFGPGTRLTVT.

The rearrangement links TRBV28 to TRBJ1-5, with 7 bases lining up with TRBD1. V trimming: 6 bases; J trimming: 10 bases; junction bases outside the gene matches: 6. The CDR3 consists of 12 residues. Germline CDR1 reads MDHEN; CDR2 reads SYDVKM. CDR3 region: CASRGTVGPQHF. The CDR3, as DNA: TGTGCCAGCAGGGGGACAGTGGGACCCCAGCATTTT.

This chain links TRBV28 with TRBJ1-6; 10 bases are a match to TRBD1. From germline, CDR1 is MDHEN and CDR2 SYDVKM. The CDR3 extends over 16 amino acids. The V segment lost 2 bases and the J segment 10 bases; nucleotides outside the gene matches: 8. In DNA form, the CDR3 reads TGTGCCAGCAGTTTAAGTTTTGGGACAGGGGAATCACCCCTCCACTTT. Encoded protein: CASSLSFGTGESPLHF.

The rearrangement joins TRBV3-1 (or the pseudogene TRBV3-2) to TRBJ2-3, with D tentatively TRBD2 (6 bases). V was clipped by 3 bases and J by 15 bases, with 13 bases between them. This CDR3 comprises 11 residues. The V gene's germline CDR1 is LGHDT and CDR2 YNNKEL (reference sequence). Here the CDR3 reads CASSQGLPVYF. DNA of the CDR3: TGTGCCAGCAGCCAGGGACTCCCGGTCTATTTT.

A few counts support this clone. V and J are TRBV6-1 and TRBJ2-5; 8 bases line up with TRBD2. CDR1 is MNHNS, CDR2 SASEGT, per germline. With 1 base clipped from V and 5 bases from J, the junction kept 6 bases outside the gene matches. The CDR3 consists of 15 residues. The CDR3 coding sequence is TGTGCCAGCAGTGAAGGAGCGGGAGTAGGCGAGACCCAGTACTTC. Translating gives CASSEGAGVGETQYF.

The CDR3 DNA is TGTGCCTGGAGGGAAAGCGGGACAGGGGAAGCTTTCTTT. This codes for CAWRESGTGEAFF. The chain is built from TRBV30 and TRBJ1-1, with TRBD1 matching 9 bases. V lost 3 bases to trimming and J lost 8 bases; unmatched junction nucleotides: 7. Germline V gene sequence: CDR1 GTSNPN, CDR2 SVGIG (reference sequence). There are 13 residues in the CDR3.

The genes are TRBV28 and TRBJ2-5, with D possibly TRBD1 on 6 matching bases. The CDR3 spans 12 residues. V lost 5 bases, J lost 9 bases, and 13 bases lay in between. CDR1 and CDR2 (germline): MDHEN, SYDVKM. The CDR3 protein is CASSVTGRSQYF. CDR3 DNA sequence: TGTGCCAGCAGTGTGACAGGCCGGTCCCAGTACTTC.

This chain uses TRBV5-1 with TRBJ1-6; TRBD1 is a possible D gene (6 bases). The CDR3 has 16 amino acids. V gave up 0 bases and J gave up 3 bases, with 10 bases separating them. Germline V CDR1 and CDR2: SGHRS, YFSETQ. The CDR3 sequence: CASSLDRAVYNSPLHF. The CDR3 DNA is TGCGCCAGCAGCTTGGACAGGGCGGTCTATAATTCACCCCTCCACTTT.

The CDR3 coding sequence is TGTGCCAGCAGCCGGGACAGCTCTGGAAACACCATATATTTT. This translates into CASSRDSSGNTIYF. The chain joins TRBV4-2 to TRBJ1-3, with TRBD1 matching 7 bases. CDR1 is LGHNA, CDR2 YNFKEQ, per germline. V trimming: 4 bases; J trimming: 0 bases; junction bases outside the gene matches: 0. The length of the CDR3 is 14 residues.

CDR3 in DNA: TGTGCCAGCAGTTACTGGCAGAACACTGAAGCTTTCTTT. It specifies CASSYWQNTEAFF. V usage is TRBV6-5 and J usage is TRBJ1-1, with D hard to call. This CDR3 has 13 residues. V lost 1 base and J 1 base, leaving 4 bases between the germline ends. CDR1 is MNHEY, CDR2 SVGAGI, per germline.

The chain links TRBV2 to TRBJ1-1; TRBD1 is a possible D gene (5 bases). Trimming removed 2 bases from V and 1 base from J, with 11 bases in between. The germline CDR1 and CDR2 sequences are SNHLY and FYNNEI. This CDR3 region has 15 residues. CDR3 protein: CASSEHTDTNTEAFF. Written as DNA, the CDR3 is TGTGCCAGCAGTGAACACACGGACACGAACACTGAAGCTTTCTTT.

The chain links TRBV6-1 to TRBJ2-5; D call uncertain. Per the germline V gene, CDR1 is MNHNS and CDR2 is SASEGT. This CDR3 contains 17 residues. V lost 1 base and J lost 4, with 19 bases in between. In nucleotides, the CDR3 is TGTGCCAGCAGTGAAGGGGCGATTTTCCCCACCCCAGAGACCCAGTACTTC. Translated: CASSEGAIFPTPETQYF.

This clone was seen just once. This chain uses TRBV2 with TRBJ1-1; D is possibly TRBD1 (6 bases). The ends were cut back, 5 bases at V and 5 bases at J, with 15 bases in the middle. The CDR3 contains 14 residues. Germline loops: CDR1 SNHLY, CDR2 FYNNEI. The CDR3 DNA reads TGTGCCAGCAGTTGGGGAGGGGGGAGGACTGAAGCTTTCTTT. Residues: CASSWGGGRTEAFF.

This chain connects TRBV5-6 to TRBJ2-5, with TRBD2 as a possible D gene (6 bases). Germline V gene sequence: CDR1 SGHDT, CDR2 YYEEEE. This CDR3 is 17 amino acids long. Trimming pared 4 bases from V and 2 bases from J, leaving 21 bases between. This chain's CDR3 is CASSPPAGRRGQETQYF. The CDR3, as DNA: TGTGCCAGCAGCCCACCGGCGGGACGGCGTGGTCAAGAGACCCAGTACTTC. The whole variable domain, remainder taken from reference TRBV5-6 and TRBJ2-5, is DAGVTQSPTHLIKTRGQQVTLRCSPKSGHDTVSWYQQALGQGPQFIFQYYEEEERQRGNFPDRFSGHQFPNYSSELNVNALLLGDSALYLCASSPPAGRRGQETQYFGPGTRLLVL.

The rearrangement joins TRBV5-6 to TRBJ2-7, with 11 bases that match TRBD2. Germline V gene data show CDR1 as SGHDT and CDR2 as YYEEEE. V was clipped by 5 bases and J by 9 bases; unmatched bases: 7. This CDR3 spans 13 amino acids. CDR3 in DNA: TGTGCCAGCAGGAGACTAGCGGGATCGATGCAGTACTTC. Amino acids: CASRRLAGSMQYF.

This clone is a singleton in its sample. This chain uses TRBV5-1 with TRBJ2-7, with D possibly matching TRBD2 (5 bases). Germline V gene data show CDR1 as SGHRS and CDR2 as YFSETQ. V lost 0 bases to trimming and J lost 5 bases, with 12 bases between them. The CDR3 sequence is 14 residues long. CDR3 region: CASSLAGNPDEQYF. For the CDR3, the DNA is TGCGCCAGCAGCTTGGCGGGGAACCCCGACGAGCAGTACTTC.

The rearrangement links TRBV10-1 to TRBJ2-1; D unresolved. The CDR3 is 11 amino acids. Looked up from germline, CDR1 is WNHNN and CDR2 is SYGVQD (reference sequence). Trimming left V 3 bases short and J 5 bases short, with 2 bases between. CDR3 nucleotide sequence: TGCGCCAGCAGTGACAACAATGAGCAGTTCTTC. This translates into CASSDNNEQFF.

CDR3 in DNA: TGTGCCAGCAGTTTCGGCAGGGACTATGGCTACACCTTC. Residues: CASSFGRDYGYTF. This chain links TRBV28 with TRBJ1-2; TRBD1 is a possible D gene (5 bases). The ends were cut back, 3 bases at V and 3 bases at J, with 8 bases in the middle. Germline assignment: CDR1 MDHEN and CDR2 SYDVKM. CDR3 length: 13 residues.